This T cell receptor (beta chain) was profiled in a study of cytomegalovirus exposure and HLA in healthy donors. Notes on the study in general: While the bulk of TCR sequences proved rare, some public TCRs turned up in many donors.

Concerning this clone itself: The antigen is not known.

Trimming took 3 bases from V and 8 from J; bases not matched to a gene: 5. The CDR3 is made up of 13 amino acids. Germline lookup yields CDR1 MNHEY and CDR2 SVGAGI. Vbeta (60) and Jbeta (13) primers were used in the PCR. The table came from immunoSEQ multiplex PCR; TCRdb's copy has only in-frame clones and leaves some out. The sample records 90,000 to 150,000 clones, approximately 80% being singletons. V gene TRBV6-5 combines with J gene TRBJ1-2; 8 bases agree with TRBD1. The TCR originated in a man aged 18 to 35 in good health and CMV-seropositive. The sample was PBMCs. Here the CDR3 DNA reads TGTGCCAGCAGTTATTTACAGGGGGGCGGCTACACCTTC. This codes for CASSYLQGGGYTF.